This T cell receptor beta chain was sequenced in a study of T cell responses to AZD1222 COVID-19 vaccine (dated by TCRdb to about 2021). Notes on the research overall: TCR sequencing covered over 230 trial participants: 207 given two doses of AZD1222 and some 25 given two doses of MenACWY control vaccine. Trial participants were enrolled by age into subgroups of 18-55, 56-69 and 70-plus years, and around 140, 26 and 57 TCR-sequenced participants, respectively, were included in these subgroups.

Broader findings and caveats from the paper: The 56-69-year group was small, and its depth increase did not reach significance, likely because of low power. Vaccine-associated CD4 TCRs spanned the whole spike protein, with dominant responses in regions 160-218 and 743-854. Conclusions about previously exposed vaccinees are limited because only five to seven AZD1222 recipients were SARS-CoV-2 seropositive at baseline. Because no day 14 peak-response samples were available, repertoires were characterized only after the peak T cell response. Participants were mostly white British, with more females than males. The authors suggested clonal diversity may have been underestimated. A significant rise in spike-specific TCR breadth and depth was observed after two AZD1222 doses relative to day 0 and relative to MenACWY recipients. Nearly half of unique spike-specific TCRs reportedly recognized epitopes outside regions mutated in the B.1.351 and B.1.1.7 variants.

Worth noting for this clone: There is no known antigen for this receptor. Base qualities are not at hand, and no much larger clone is one base apart.

The CDR3 regions of human TCRbeta chains were analyzed by immunosequencing. The original pipeline was this. Repertoire TCRs were matched against a reference library of SARS-CoV-2-specific TCRs generated with the MIRA antigen-specificity platform. Breadth was defined as the fraction of unique TCRs that were SARS-CoV-2-associated, and depth was defined as the fraction of total T cells that were SARS-CoV-2-associated. Each spike-specific TCR was assigned to its reactive spike region and to a CD4 or CD8 class using the MIRA data. Log10-transformed breadth and depth values were compared by one-way ANOVA with Sidak's multiple comparisons tests. Entries here come from immuneACCESS through TCRdb and include only in-frame sequences with V and J called. Some clones fail to appear in such tables; in the studies checked, an unresolved V gene covers under half of the shortfall, and the cause of the remainder is unknown. V and J calls and clone size come straight from that table; D and trimming were deduced from the DNA. This sample holds about 150,000 clones; 75% to 90% were observed only once. The ten most abundant clones make up roughly 6.9% of the sample.

This sample's time point label indicates: sample from adult after SARS-CoV-2 infection, after symptom onset. A couple of convalescent COVID-19 patients, sampled after symptom onset from adults with prior SARS-CoV-2 infection, were also TCR-sequenced for comparison. The germline V gene provides CDR1 MNHEY and CDR2 SVGEGT. V is trimmed back by 0 bases and J by 7 bases, and the junction contains 3 bases that no gene match accounts for. From its cysteine to its phenylalanine, the CDR3 spans 15 amino acids. The kept DNA is CDR3 alone, 45 bases in frame from the first base. Recombination connected TRBV6-2 or TRBV6-3 to TRBJ1-2, with TRBD1 matching 12 junction bases. Source: peripheral blood, taken after recovery from COVID-19. The receptor comes from an adult who had recovered from COVID-19. The DNA reads TGTGCCAGCAGTTACTCGAGGGACAGGGGGCCTGGCTACACCTTC. This gives the protein CASSYSRDRGPGYTF.